These T cell receptor beta chains were read from a single sample in a study of shared clonotypes between healthy human individuals. Clones were read by immunoSEQ multiplex PCR, and TCRdb kept only the in-frame ones, dropping some. The sample shows nearly 750,000 clones, 72% of them seen only once. Sequenced input: memory CD4+ T cells sorted from blood. The receptors originated from a woman aged 30 to 39 in good health. CDR3s include the opening cysteine and the closing phenylalanine or tryptophan. Each record gives: V gene, CDR3 protein.

V: TRBV5-1
CDR3: CASSLEGSNGELFF

V: TRBV15
CDR3: CATSSAGRGLYF

V: TRBV28
CDR3: CASSFSSGTDTQYF

V: TRBV29-1
CDR3: CSVDGREGLDEQYF

V: TRBV5-1
CDR3: CASSLEGLGNYNEQFF

V: TRBV7-9
CDR3: CASSFGGARGSTEAFF

V: TRBV19
CDR3: CASSIRTGANTGELFF

V: TRBV6-5
CDR3: CASREATVPRGYTF

V: TRBV14
CDR3: CASSQDRDFGYTF

V: TRBV18
CDR3: CASSQRPATGELFF

V: TRBV19
CDR3: CASSRTGGRYEQYF

V: TRBV21-1
CDR3: CASSLPWGFDQPQHF

V: TRBV5-1
CDR3: CASSLLGQGAYEQYF

V: TRBV7-9
CDR3: CASTLGGSSYNEQFF

V: TRBV28
CDR3: CASRRGLGIYEQYF

V: TRBV6-6
CDR3: CASSYYYSGNTIYF